What follows is one T cell receptor (beta chain) and its context. As yet, its antigen is unknown. The data derive from a study of T cell responses to AZD1222 COVID-19 vaccine. Study-level results: Spike-specific TCR breadth and depth rose after two AZD1222 doses.

The germline CDR1 and CDR2 sequences are SGHTA and FQGNSA. CDR3 length: 14 residues. The ends were cut back, 1 base at V and 6 bases at J, with 12 bases in the middle. Method: immunoSEQ multiplex PCR; TCRdb's copy keeps in-frame clones and lacks some. This table holds roughly 160,000 clones, roughly 90% found once. The chain has TRBV7-2 and TRBJ1-1; no clear D gene. The receptor's source is an adult in good health. The sequencing here drew on peripheral blood, taken on day 0 of AZD1222 vaccination. As DNA, the CDR3 is TGTGCCAGCAGCTTAGAATTTAGGACGTCTGAAGCTTTCTTT. This encodes CASSLEFRTSEAFF.